These 10 T cell receptor beta chains share one sample of origin, sequenced in a study of post-analysis software for immune sequencing data (dated by TCRdb to between 2015 and 2017). Antigen specificity for these receptors is unknown. Library method: PCR. Instrument used: Illumina HiSeq 2500. To reduce PCR and sequencing biases, unique molecular identifiers were incorporated into the TCR beta cDNA libraries. TCRdb took the public reads, trimmed them with fastp at Q25, ran MiXCR for clone calling and kept in-frame beta chains. Identical CDR3 proteins give one entry, which carries the most common genes and DNA. The sample has fewer than 550,000 distinct CDR3 sequences on record, roughly 34% of them singletons. Jointly, the top ten make up 4.5% to 7.5% of the sample. Points the paper makes about the study in general: Roughly 5 TRBV segments, including TRBV5-6, TRBV5-1 and TRBV20-1, were significantly more frequent in patients than controls.

Sequencing input: blood. These receptors were collected from a girl aged 2 to 17 with multiple sclerosis.

This rearrangement joins TRBV7-9 to TRBJ1-5; the match to TRBD1 covers 7 bases. The CDR3 spans 13 residues. V dropped 4 bases and J dropped 9; count of bases not matched to a gene: 6. Germline V gives CDR1 SEHNR, CDR2 FQNEAQ (reference sequence). CDR3: CASSSEGAGPQHF. Here the CDR3 DNA reads TGTGCCAGCAGCTCCGAGGGGGCCGGGCCCCAGCATTTT.

V usage is TRBV15 and J usage is TRBJ1-2; D is perhaps TRBD1 (5 bases). Per germline, CDR1 LNHNV and CDR2 YYDKDF (reference sequence). Trimming pared 3 bases from V and 8 bases from J, leaving 22 bases between. The CDR3 loop spans 16 amino acids. The CDR3 region is CATSSLGKLEGPGYTF. CDR3 sequence (DNA): TGTGCCACCAGCAGTTTGGGAAAACTCGAGGGACCCGGCTACACCTTC.

This clonotype was detected only a few times. The chain links TRBV3-1 to TRBJ2-3; D may be TRBD2 (5 bases). Germline CDR1 and CDR2: LGHDT and YNNKEL (reference sequence). The V and J ends lost 0 bases and 2 bases respectively, with 15 bases between them. The CDR3 totals 17 residues. The CDR3 nucleotides are TGTGCCAGCAGCCAAGATATTGGACGGGAAATCACAGATACGCAGTATTTT. Protein product: CASSQDIGREITDTQYF.

This clonotype was recorded at least ten times. This chain links TRBV20-1 with TRBJ2-3; 13 positions agree with TRBD2. Germline assignment: CDR1 DFQATT and CDR2 SNEGSKA (reference sequence). The CDR3 extends over 16 amino acids. Trimming cost V 3 bases and J 1 base; bases outside gene matches: 4. CDR3 nucleotide sequence: TGCAGTGCTAGGGGCGGGACTAGCGGGGGCACAGATACGCAGTATTTT. This codes for CSARGGTSGGTDTQYF.

This chain joins TRBV5-1 and TRBJ2-3; 11 nucleotides align to TRBD2. The CDR3 length is 16 residues. V shed 1 base, J shed 3 bases, and the junction held 4 bases outside the gene matches. Germline lookup yields CDR1 SGHRS and CDR2 YFSETQ. CDR3 region: CASSLTSGGGTDTQYF. The CDR3 bases are TGCGCCAGCAGCTTGACTAGCGGGGGTGGGACAGATACGCAGTATTTT.

This clonotype was counted at least ten times. J is TRBJ2-7 and V is TRBV6-6, with D maybe TRBD1 (7 bases). Looked up from germline, CDR1 is MNHNY and CDR2 is SVGAGI (reference sequence). V was pared by 6 bases and J by 0 bases, with 15 bases between. The CDR3 consists of 15 residues. The CDR3 loop reads CASSSPQGGSYEQYF. Here the CDR3 DNA reads TGTGCCAGCAGCTCCCCTCAGGGGGGCTCCTACGAGCAGTACTTC.

This clonotype was detected many times. The V gene is TRBV10-3, the J gene TRBJ1-2; D gene ambiguous. Per the germline V gene, CDR1 is ENHRY and CDR2 is SYGVKD. V gave up 4 bases and J gave up 4 bases, with 10 bases separating them. The CDR3 totals 13 residues. The CDR3 bases are TGTGCCATCAGTGGGTCCCCAGGCTATGGCTACACCTTC. Translation: CAISGSPGYGYTF.

The V and J genes are TRBV6-1 and TRBJ2-5, with no clear D. Between the trimmed V and J ends, which lost 1 base and 0 bases, there was a span of 18 bases. CDR3 length equals 18 residues. Germline CDR1 is MNHNS and CDR2 is SASEGT. The CDR3 region has the DNA TGTGCCAGCAGTGAAGACTTGGGATTGACTCTTTACCAAGAGACCCAGTACTTC. The encoded protein is CASSEDLGLTLYQETQYF.

This clonotype has more than one count but fewer than ten. The chain couples TRBV5-1 to TRBJ2-1; 10 positions match TRBD2. V was pared by 0 bases and J by 6 bases, with 9 bases of the junction left unmatched. Germline CDR1 SGHRS, CDR2 YFSETQ. The CDR3 has 17 residues. The CDR3 loop is CASSLEPPSGGSNEQFF. CDR3 in DNA: TGCGCCAGCAGCTTGGAGCCACCTAGCGGGGGTTCCAATGAGCAGTTCTTC.

In this sample, this clonotype turned up a few times. This chain links TRBV3-1 with TRBJ2-3, with D possibly being TRBD1 (6 bases). Germline V gives CDR1 LGHDT, CDR2 YNNKEL (reference sequence). V lost 3 bases and J 0 bases, leaving 10 bases between the germline ends. The length of the CDR3 is 15 residues. CDR3 protein: CASSHEQGSTDTQYF. In DNA, the CDR3 is TGTGCCAGCAGCCACGAGCAGGGGAGCACAGATACGCAGTATTTT.